This entry lists 7 T cell receptor beta chains sequenced from one sample in a study of identical twins. Via MiXCR, TCRdb re-called the 5' RACE reads, giving one row per CDR3 protein. The sample carries 1.5 million to 2 million distinct CDR3 sequences, 32% recorded once. The source material was cord blood. These receptors all come from a newborn girl in good health.

This clonotype was seen a few times. The chain links TRBV10-3 to TRBJ1-1; the match to TRBD1 covers 7 bases. Trimming removed 0 bases from V and 4 bases from J; junction bases left unmatched: 11. Germline lookup yields CDR1 ENHRY and CDR2 SYGVKD. The CDR3 is made up of 17 amino acids. The CDR3 reads CAISESALTAGGTEAFF. As DNA, the CDR3 is TGTGCCATCAGTGAGTCGGCCCTAACTGCAGGGGGCACTGAAGCTTTCTTT.

This sequence joins TRBV18 and TRBJ1-5; TRBD1 might be the D (6 bases). Germline CDR1 and CDR2: KGHSH and LQKENI. CDR3 length equals 14 residues. Trimming removed 1 base at V and 8 bases at J, with 12 bases between. Written as DNA, the CDR3 is TGTGCCAGCTCACCACGCAGGGGTTTGGAGCCCCAGCATTTT. Encoded protein: CASSPRRGLEPQHF.

In this sample, this clonotype turned up a few times. CDR3 nucleotides: TGCGCCAGCAGCACCGGGACTAGCTGGTACAATGAGCAGTTCTTC. Its translation is CASSTGTSWYNEQFF. The rearrangement links TRBV5-1 to TRBJ2-1; TRBD2 matches at 9 bases. The germline V gene has CDR1 SGHRS and CDR2 YFSETQ. The CDR3 is made up of 15 amino acids. The trim removed 4 bases at V and 4 bases at J, leaving 6 bases unmatched.

The chain combines TRBV28 with TRBJ2-7; D unresolved. The germline V and J ends were trimmed by 0 bases and 3 bases, with 9 bases remaining between them. This CDR3 spans 14 amino acids. Germline CDR1 is MDHEN and CDR2 is SYDVKM. The CDR3 sequence is CASSLWELRYEQYF. The CDR3 coding sequence is TGTGCCAGCAGTTTATGGGAACTTCGCTACGAGCAGTACTTC. Together with reference TRBV28 and TRBJ2-7, the CDR3 gives the full variable domain: DVKVTQSSRYLVKRTGEKVFLECVQDMDHENMFWYRQDPGLGLRLIYFSYDVKMKEKGDIPEGYSVSREKKERFSLILESASTNQTSMYLCASSLWELRYEQYFGPGTRLTVT.

The V and J genes are TRBV6-2 or TRBV6-3 and TRBJ2-1, with 7 bases lining up with TRBD1. The CDR3 covers 13 residues. Germline CDR1 MNHEY, CDR2 SVGEGT. The V and J ends lost 7 bases and 10 bases, in that order; junction bases with no gene match: 10. CDR3 DNA sequence: TGTGCCAGCACCAGGACAGGTTTGGGGGAGCAGTTCTTC. As protein: CASTRTGLGEQFF.

This clonotype was counted between two and nine times. V gene TRBV7-9 combines with J gene TRBJ2-1; TRBD2 might be the D (6 bases). CDR1 is SEHNR and CDR2 is FQNEAQ in the germline V gene (reference sequence). Trimming removed 3 bases at V and 7 bases at J, with 28 bases between. The CDR3 consists of 19 residues. CDR3 DNA: TGTGCCAGCAGCTTCTCTCCATTAATAGGGACGGGGGTCTTTAATGAGCAGTTCTTC. Translation: CASSFSPLIGTGVFNEQFF.

This clonotype appeared a few times. Being one base from a much bigger clone, this may be a read error. This chain joins TRBV20-1 and TRBJ1-1; a weak D match, TRBD1 (5 bases). Germline loops: CDR1 DFQATT, CDR2 SNEGSKA (reference sequence). This CDR3 region has 12 residues. The V gene lost 2 bases and the J gene lost 4 bases, with 8 bases spanning the gap. The CDR3, as DNA: TGCAGTGCTAGAAGACAGAGCACTGAAGCTTTCTTT. Its translation is CSARRQSTEAFF.